Listed here are 20 T cell receptor beta chains from one sample, sequenced in a study of regulatory T cells in long-lasting Graves disease (dated by TCRdb to the early 2020s). Preparation of the library involved multiplex PCR. The sequencer listed for this sample is Illumina HiSeq 4000. To build TCR beta libraries, CDR3 regions were amplified by Arm-PCR using iRepertoire HTBI primers. TCRdb took the public reads, trimmed them with fastp at Q25, ran MiXCR for clone calling and kept in-frame beta chains. Rows matching on CDR3 protein sequence are summarized as one entry with the most common DNA and genes. Across this sample there are about 220,000 distinct CDR3 sequences, with roughly 20% seen only once. About an eighth of the sample rests with the top ten. According to the study, the label for this sample's time point signals: newly diagnosed GD, antithyroid drugs for less than 3 months. For both TCR sequencing and RNA sequencing, RNA was extracted from PBMCs in TRIzol.

This sample also belongs to another study, concerning T cells in Graves' hyperthyroidism and ophthalmopathy.

This specimen consisted of peripheral blood mononuclear cells (PBMCs), obtained at new diagnosis, from a patient treated with antithyroid drugs. These TCRs come from a woman in her thirties with Graves disease. Donor details come from another sample of the same person, matched by shared clones.

The chain links TRBV10-2 to TRBJ1-1; a weak D match, TRBD1 (5 bases). Per the germline V gene, CDR1 is WSHSY and CDR2 is SAAADI. The CDR3 is 15 residues long. V shed 0 bases and J shed 2 bases, with 10 bases lying between them. This CDR3 is CASSESAGSNTEAFF. The CDR3 DNA is TGCGCCAGCAGTGAGTCTGCAGGGAGCAACACTGAAGCTTTCTTT.

This clonotype was counted many times. The chain joins TRBV7-9 to TRBJ2-1; possible D gene TRBD2, 6 bases. Germline assignment: CDR1 SEHNR and CDR2 FQNEAQ (reference sequence). V was pared by 2 bases and J by 5 bases, with 13 bases between. The CDR3 runs to 15 residues. The CDR3 nucleotides are TGTGCCAGCAGCTTACTCGGGGGAATAGACAATGAGCAGTTCTTC. The encoded protein is CASSLLGGIDNEQFF.

The table lists this clonotype with many counts. The V call is TRBV19, the J call TRBJ1-5; D possibly corresponds to TRBD1 (5 bases). Germline V gene sequence: CDR1 LNHDA, CDR2 SQIVND (reference sequence). This CDR3 has 13 amino acids. V was trimmed by 7 bases and J by 6 bases, leaving 13 bases between them. This CDR3 reads CASIGTARQPQHF. DNA of the CDR3: TGTGCCAGTATCGGGACCGCCCGTCAGCCCCAGCATTTT.

This clonotype was observed at least ten times. The rearrangement links TRBV27 to TRBJ1-1; the D is unclear. The V gene lost 4 bases and the J gene lost 1 base, with 4 bases spanning the gap. This CDR3 region has 12 residues. CDR1 is MNHEY and CDR2 is SMNVEV in the germline V gene (reference sequence). Written as DNA, the CDR3 is TGTGCCAGCAGTTCTTGGAACACTGAAGCTTTCTTT. Its protein product is CASSSWNTEAFF.

With regard to this clonotype: With only one base between it and a far larger clone, this is likely a read error. CDR3 nucleotide sequence: TGCGCCAGCAGCTTGGGTCCAGCGGGAGTTCTGGTGACCCAGTACTTC. This translates into CASSLGPAGVLVTQYF. This chain uses TRBV5-6 with TRBJ2-5; TRBD2 matches at 8 bases. The CDR3 runs to 16 residues. Germline V CDR1 and CDR2: SGHDT, YYEEEE.

This clonotype came up many times. The CDR3 loop reads CASSLTQGTEAFF. CDR3 coding DNA: TGTGCCAGTAGTTTGACACAGGGGACTGAAGCTTTCTTT. The V gene is TRBV19, the J gene TRBJ1-1, with 7 nucleotides matching TRBD1. The trim removed 5 bases at V and 5 bases at J, leaving 5 bases unmatched. Per the germline V gene, CDR1 is LNHDA and CDR2 is SQIVND (reference sequence). This CDR3 has 13 residues.

This chain joins TRBV10-3 and TRBJ1-6; 8 nucleotides align to TRBD1. In germline, CDR1 is ENHRY, CDR2 SYGVKD. This CDR3 has 16 residues. The V segment lost 7 bases and the J segment 2 bases; nucleotides outside the gene matches: 7. The CDR3 nucleotides are TGTGCCATCACCGAATCGACAGGGGCCTATAATTCACCCCTCCACTTT. It encodes CAITESTGAYNSPLHF.

This clonotype was found many times. The chain recombines TRBV6-1 with TRBJ1-2; D remains unclear. This CDR3 comprises 15 residues. Germline V lookup: CDR1 MNHNS, CDR2 SASEGT. V was trimmed by 0 bases and J by 5 bases, leaving 13 bases between them. In nucleotides, the CDR3 is TGTGCCAGCAGTGAAGCGCCAACCCGCGGGTATGGCTACACCTTC. Translating it yields CASSEAPTRGYGYTF.

In its sample, this clonotype was seen many times. The CDR3 reads CASSEKPNTEAFF. CDR3 nucleotides: TGTGCCAGCAGTGAAAAACCGAACACTGAAGCTTTCTTT. The chain has TRBV2 and TRBJ1-1, with unresolved D. This CDR3 spans 13 amino acids. The germline V gene encodes CDR1 SNHLY and CDR2 FYNNEI. Trimming took 2 bases from V and 1 from J, leaving 5 bases between them.

This clonotype was seen at least ten times. The rearrangement links TRBV12-3 or TRBV12-4 to TRBJ2-5; 10 nucleotides line up with TRBD2. The CDR3 has 14 residues. V shed 6 bases and J 5 bases; nucleotides not matched to a gene: 6. The CDR3 reads CASRSGGAKETQYF. Written as DNA, the CDR3 is TGTGCCAGCAGGAGCGGGGGGGCCAAGGAGACCCAGTACTTC.

This clonotype was observed many times. This chain joins TRBV30 and TRBJ1-5, with TRBD1 matching 10 bases. The CDR3 has 19 residues. J gave up 1 base and V 2 bases, and 14 bases lay outside the gene matches. Germline V gene data show CDR1 as GTSNPN and CDR2 as SVGIG (reference sequence). As DNA, the CDR3 is TGTGCCTGGAGTCCCTTTCCTCCTCCGGGACAGGGGAGCAATCAGCCCCAGCATTTT. Its protein product is CAWSPFPPPGQGSNQPQHF.

This clonotype was seen at least ten times. Compared with germline, one end of the junction differs, possibly owing to a read error. V gene TRBV5-1 combines with J gene TRBJ1-5; D gene unclear. From germline, CDR1 is SGHRS and CDR2 YFSETQ. The CDR3 is 14 amino acids. The CDR3: CASSSEGRSQPQHF. The DNA for the CDR3 is TGTGCCAGCAGCTCCGAAGGACGGTCTCAGCCCCAGCATTTT.

This chain joins TRBV11-3 and TRBJ2-3, with 11 positions matching TRBD2. V shed 2 bases and J 13 bases; nucleotides not matched to a gene: 5. Germline CDR1 SGHNT, CDR2 YENEEA. The CDR3 spans 13 residues. The CDR3 spells CASSLLLAGEKYF. DNA for the CDR3: TGTGCCAGCAGCTTATTACTAGCGGGAGAAAAGTATTTT.

Ten or more counts support this clonotype. The J gene is TRBJ1-2, the V gene TRBV28; 8 bases are a match to TRBD1. Trimming removed 3 bases from V and 4 bases from J; junction bases left unmatched: 7. Germline V CDR1 and CDR2: MDHEN, SYDVKM. CDR3 length: 15 residues. The CDR3, as DNA: TGTGCCAGCAGTTTCGCAGGGGGCCCCATCTATGGCTACACCTTC. Translation: CASSFAGGPIYGYTF.

This rearrangement joins TRBV19 to TRBJ1-1, with no clear D. With 5 bases removed from V and 4 bases from J, the gap between germline ends came to 11 bases. Germline CDR1 is LNHDA and CDR2 is SQIVND (reference sequence). This CDR3 has 13 amino acids. CDR3 amino acids: CASSPSWGTEAFF. The CDR3 DNA sequence: TGTGCCAGTAGTCCATCTTGGGGCACTGAAGCTTTCTTT.

This clonotype was recorded at least ten times. The rearrangement uses TRBV6-1 and TRBJ2-2; 8 bases align to TRBD2. The ends lost 2 bases at V and 3 bases at J; junction bases unmatched: 11. Germline-derived CDR1 and CDR2 are MNHNS and SASEGT. This CDR3 comprises 18 residues. The CDR3 is CASSEKWVWRGDTGELFF. The CDR3 nucleotides read TGTGCCAGCAGTGAAAAGTGGGTTTGGCGGGGGGACACCGGGGAGCTGTTTTTT.

This clonotype was recorded many times. The rearrangement links TRBV6-5 to TRBJ1-2; D perhaps matches TRBD1 (6 bases). This CDR3 contains 15 residues. V lost 7 bases, J lost 3 bases, and 18 bases lay in between. Germline CDR1 is MNHEY and CDR2 is SVGAGI. CDR3 protein: CASITTGRTHYGYTF. In nucleotides, the CDR3 is TGTGCCAGCATTACTACAGGGAGGACCCACTATGGCTACACCTTC.

In this sample, this clonotype turned up many times. CDR3 protein: CASRTDRGPGYTF. CDR3 DNA sequence: TGTGCCAGCAGGACAGACAGGGGGCCTGGCTACACCTTC. The rearrangement uses TRBV2 and TRBJ1-2; 10 bases line up with TRBD1. This CDR3 is 13 amino acids long. Trimming at V came to 6 bases and at J to 7 bases, leaving 5 bases not matched to a gene. The germline V gene has CDR1 SNHLY and CDR2 FYNNEI.

This clonotype has at least ten counts. The chain carries TRBV6-4 and TRBJ1-6; possibly TRBD1 for D (5 bases). Germline values: CDR1 MRHNA, CDR2 SNTAGT. This CDR3 contains 15 residues. V gave up 3 bases and J gave up 6 bases, with 12 bases separating them. CDR3 loop: CASSERWGFNSPLHF. The DNA of the CDR3 is TGTGCCAGCAGTGAAAGGTGGGGGTTTAATTCACCCCTCCACTTT.

This clonotype was seen a few times. V gene TRBV3-1 combines with J gene TRBJ1-5; D not resolved. Per the germline V gene, CDR1 is LGHDT and CDR2 is YNNKEL (reference sequence). CDR3 size: 13 residues. V lost 1 base and J 7 bases, leaving 8 bases between the germline ends. CDR3 protein: CASSQGPLQPQHF. In DNA, the CDR3 is TGTGCCAGCAGCCAAGGGCCCCTCCAGCCCCAGCATTTT.